This TCR beta chain was identified during a study of CD8 T cells in Susac syndrome. An input of roughly 0.5 to 1 ug of RNA was subjected to reverse transcription using random hexamers. TCRdb re-derived calls from the immunoSEQ multiplex PCR reads in MiXCR, one entry per CDR3 protein. This table has 200,000 or so distinct CDR3 sequences, around 95% appearing once. Specimen: CD4+ T cells from PBMCs. The sequence derives from a human donor with multiple sclerosis.

In nucleotides, the CDR3 is TGTGCCACCAGCACCGGATCAGATACGCAGTATTTT. As protein: CATSTGSDTQYF. This chain links TRBV15 with TRBJ2-3, with D unresolved. Germline V gene sequence: CDR1 LNHNV, CDR2 YYDKDF (reference sequence). The CDR3 runs to 12 residues. Trimming removed 4 bases from V and 4 bases from J, with 6 bases in between.